The text below deals with one T cell receptor beta chain. The data originate from a study of blood T cell repertoires in COVID-19. Study-level background: From T cells, B-cell-depleted T cells, or PBMCs came the material, which was cDNA or gDNA.

Measured with immunoSEQ multiplex PCR; TCRdb has only the in-frame clones, and not every one. The profile shows about 94,000 clones, about 86% of them singletons. The germline V gene has CDR1 KGHDR and CDR2 SFDVKD. V dropped 4 bases and J dropped 4; count of bases not matched to a gene: 10. The CDR3 runs to 17 residues. The clonotype originates from a man aged 55-75 years with acute or convalescent COVID-19. Sample: peripheral blood. V is TRBV24-1 and J is TRBJ1-2, with 11 bases matching TRBD1. The CDR3, as DNA: TGTGCCACCAGTGACCGGACAGGGGGCGATTCTGGCTATGGCTACACCTTC. Protein product: CATSDRTGGDSGYGYTF.